The text below deals with one T cell receptor beta chain. V was pared by 0 bases and J by 0 bases, with 18 bases between. Germline V gene sequence: CDR1 SNHLY, CDR2 FYNNEI. This CDR3 region has 18 residues. Data came from immunoSEQ multiplex PCR; TCRdb stores just in-frame clones and leaves some out. The repertoire consists of more than 100,000 clones, with almost 85% occurring once and the leading ten covering over 1.1%. The data derive from a study of blood T cell repertoires in COVID-19. The receptor was isolated from a man aged 60 to 69 with acute or convalescent COVID-19. The V gene is TRBV2, the J gene TRBJ2-7; tentative D call: TRBD2 (6 bases). Sample: peripheral blood. CDR3: CASSEALLTGVSSYEQYF. CDR3 nucleotides: TGTGCCAGCAGTGAAGCGCTCTTAACGGGGGTCAGCTCCTACGAGCAGTACTTC.